Below, 27 T cell receptor beta chains from the same sample are listed, as sequenced in a study of blood T cell repertoires in COVID-19. Data came from immunoSEQ multiplex PCR; TCRdb stores just in-frame clones and leaves some out. The sample lists some 160,000 clones, around four fifths occurring once. The sample was peripheral blood. The receptors come from a woman in her sixties or seventies who had recovered from COVID-19.

As concerns this clone: The identical CDR3 is also encoded by other nucleotide sequences in the sample. The rearrangement joins TRBV6-2 or TRBV6-3 to TRBJ2-7; D might be TRBD2 (6 bases). Trimming took off 5 bases at V and 6 bases at J, with 8 bases between the two ends. The CDR3 spans 11 residues. From germline, CDR1 is MNHEY and CDR2 SVGEGT. The CDR3 coding sequence is TGTGCCAGCAGTAGGAGGGGCGAGCAGTACTTC. Protein: CASSRRGEQYF.

The chain uses TRBV19 and TRBJ2-1; D is perhaps TRBD2 (7 bases). Germline values: CDR1 LNHDA, CDR2 SQIVND (reference sequence). This CDR3 region has 11 residues. Trimming removed 3 bases from V and 13 bases from J, with 10 bases in between. The CDR3 reads CASSIGGPQFF. The CDR3 nucleotides are TGTGCCAGTAGTATCGGGGGGCCTCAGTTCTTC.

This clone appeared once. The V and J genes are TRBV14 and TRBJ1-6; no clear D. Trimming shortened V by 4 bases and J by 5 bases, and 3 bases separated the two germline ends. The germline CDR1 and CDR2 sequences are SGHDN and FVKESK. This CDR3 has 12 residues. For the CDR3, the DNA is TGTGCCAGCAGCCCTCATAATTCACCCCTCCACTTT. Translated, it gives CASSPHNSPLHF. Complete variable domain (other parts from reference TRBV14 and TRBJ1-6): EAGVTQFPSHSVIEKGQTVTLRCDPISGHDNLYWYRRVMGKEIKFLLHFVKESKQDESGMPNNRFLAERTGGTYSTLKVQPAELEDSGVYFCASSPHNSPLHFGNGTRLTVT.

This clone occurred once. The chain carries TRBV18 and TRBJ1-2; D perhaps matches TRBD1 (6 bases). V lost 2 bases and J lost 4, with 14 bases in between. Germline V gene lookup returns CDR1 KGHSH and CDR2 LQKENI. This CDR3 region has 15 residues. The CDR3 DNA reads as TGTGCCAGCTCACCAGCCTCCAGGGGCACCTATGGCTACACCTTC. Its translation: CASSPASRGTYGYTF.

This rearrangement joins TRBV7-3 to TRBJ1-5; D not certain. Trimming removed 5 bases from V and 0 bases from J, with 8 bases in between. The CDR3 is 14 residues long. CDR1 is SGHTA, CDR2 FQGTGA, per germline. CDR3 region: CASSPPGSNQPQHF. The CDR3, as DNA: TGTGCCAGCAGCCCCCCGGGTAGCAATCAGCCCCAGCATTTT.

The chain uses TRBV9 and TRBJ2-3, with TRBD2 matching 10 bases. J lost 4 bases, V lost 0 bases, and 8 bases had no gene match. The CDR3 sequence is 17 residues long. Germline lookup yields CDR1 SGDLS and CDR2 YYNGEE. The CDR3 DNA reads TGTGCCAGCAGCGTAGGAAGGGCTAGCGGGAGCTCAGATACGCAGTATTTT. It encodes CASSVGRASGSSDTQYF.

This chain uses TRBV7-9 with TRBJ2-7; the D gene is possibly TRBD2 (6 bases). The V gene's germline CDR1 is SEHNR and CDR2 FQNEAQ (reference sequence). The length of the CDR3 is 15 residues. The V gene lost 3 bases and the J gene lost 4 bases, with 16 bases spanning the gap. This CDR3 reads CASSFHGGSGYEQYF. CDR3 DNA: TGTGCCAGCAGCTTTCACGGGGGTAGCGGTTACGAGCAGTACTTC.

The chain carries TRBV12-3 or TRBV12-4 and TRBJ1-5; TRBD1 might be the D (6 bases). V was shortened by 6 bases and J by 11 bases, with 14 bases between the two germline ends. The CDR3 runs to 12 residues. The CDR3 is CASSLDSRAQHF. CDR3 sequence (DNA): TGTGCCAGCAGCCTGGACAGTCGAGCCCAGCATTTT.

The chain combines TRBV4-2 with TRBJ1-1; 7 bases line up with TRBD1. Trimming took 8 bases from V and 6 from J; bases not matched to a gene: 9. CDR1 and CDR2 (germline): LGHNA, YNFKEQ. The CDR3 extends over 13 amino acids. Written as DNA, the CDR3 is TGTGCCAGCGAGGACACCACAGGGGCTGAAGCTTTCTTT. Amino acids: CASEDTTGAEAFF.

This clone was detected once. The chain has TRBV29-1 and TRBJ1-2, with D perhaps TRBD1 (6 bases). This CDR3 has 12 amino acids. With 6 bases removed from V and 2 bases from J, the gap between germline ends came to 10 bases. CDR1 is SQVTM and CDR2 is ANQGSEA in the germline V gene. The CDR3 loop reads CSVATGNYGYTF. CDR3 nucleotide sequence: TGCAGCGTCGCCACAGGGAACTATGGCTACACCTTC.

The chain combines TRBV19 with TRBJ2-5, with 9 bases lining up with TRBD2. The trim removed 9 bases at V and 7 bases at J, leaving 18 bases unmatched. This CDR3 has 16 residues. The V gene's germline CDR1 is LNHDA and CDR2 SQIVND (reference sequence). The CDR3 DNA reads TGTGCCAGCCCCCCGGGGCAGCGGGGGGCCCAGGGGACCCAGTACTTC. Translation gives CASPPGQRGAQGTQYF.

V and J are TRBV6-6 and TRBJ1-4, with 9 bases identical to TRBD1. Unmatched junction bases numbered 5, after V lost 5 bases and J lost 7 bases. This CDR3 has 14 amino acids. The germline CDR1 and CDR2 sequences are MNHNY and SVGAGI (reference sequence). CDR3 loop: CASSTQGAGEKLFF. The CDR3 bases are TGTGCCAGCAGTACACAGGGGGCAGGTGAAAAACTGTTTTTT.

There are a few counts of this clone. This chain joins TRBV27 and TRBJ1-6; D is perhaps TRBD1 (5 bases). The CDR3 is 13 amino acids. Trimming shortened V by 8 bases and J by 13 bases, and 18 bases separated the two germline ends. The germline CDR1 and CDR2 sequences are MNHEY and SMNVEV (reference sequence). CDR3 loop: CASRGDRMSPLHF. Written as DNA, the CDR3 is TGTGCCAGCCGGGGGGACCGTATGTCCCCCCTCCACTTT.

The chain is built from TRBV25-1 and TRBJ1-2; D gene uncertain. Germline V gene lookup returns CDR1 MGHDK and CDR2 SYGVNS. V was shortened by 3 bases and J by 0 bases, with 2 bases between the two germline ends. CDR3 length: 12 residues. CDR3 protein: CASSDANYGYTF. The CDR3 nucleotides are TGTGCCAGCAGTGACGCTAACTATGGCTACACCTTC.

As to this clone: Additional DNA sequences in this sample encode the identical CDR3. The chain uses TRBV9 and TRBJ1-2; the match to TRBD1 covers 7 bases. CDR1 and CDR2 from the germline V gene are SGDLS and YYNGEE. V lost 0 bases and J lost 4; bases outside the gene matches: 6. The CDR3 is 15 amino acids. CDR3 in amino acids: CASSVAPTGIYGYTF. CDR3 bases: TGTGCCAGCAGCGTAGCCCCGACAGGGATCTATGGCTACACCTTC.

This chain uses TRBV7-8 with TRBJ2-7; D perhaps matches TRBD1 (5 bases). V was shortened by 5 bases and J by 7 bases, with 18 bases between the two germline ends. In germline, CDR1 is SGHVS, CDR2 FQNEAQ. CDR3 size: 14 residues. The CDR3 nucleotides read TGTGCCAGCAGCCCCCTGACAGTTTTGGGGGAGCAGTACTTC. Residues: CASSPLTVLGEQYF.

The chain uses TRBV6-5 and TRBJ1-1; no clear D gene. Trimming shortened V by 6 bases and J by 1 base, and 6 bases separated the two germline ends. Per germline, CDR1 MNHEY and CDR2 SVGAGI. The CDR3 has 12 residues. Written as DNA, the CDR3 is TGTGCCAGCAGCGCGGGGAACACTGAAGCTTTCTTT. Its protein is CASSAGNTEAFF.

This clone was counted between two and nine times. The V gene is TRBV7-2, the J gene TRBJ1-1; D uncertain. V lost 5 bases to trimming and J lost 5 bases, with 12 bases between them. Germline loops: CDR1 SGHTA, CDR2 FQGNSA. The length of the CDR3 is 13 residues. The CDR3 DNA reads TGTGCCAGCAGCGCCCAGGCGGGGACTGAAGCTTTCTTT. Protein product: CASSAQAGTEAFF. The whole variable domain, remainder taken from reference TRBV7-2 and TRBJ1-1, is GAGVSQSPSNKVTEKGKDVELRCDPISGHTALYWYRQSLGQGLEFLIYFQGNSAPDKSGLPSDRFSAERTGGSVSTLTIQRTQQEDSAVYLCASSAQAGTEAFFGQGTRLTVV.

Notes on this clone: This sample also contains other DNA sequences that code for the same CDR3. J is TRBJ1-2 and V is TRBV7-2; 8 nucleotides match TRBD1. The J segment lost 6 bases and the V segment lost 5 bases, leaving 8 bases of the junction unmatched. Germline CDR1 reads SGHTA; CDR2 reads FQGNSA. CDR3 length: 14 amino acids. The CDR3 sequence is CASSPGQGADGYTF. CDR3 in DNA: TGTGCCAGCAGCCCAGGGCAGGGGGCTGATGGCTACACCTTC.

The chain combines TRBV5-6 with TRBJ1-4, with TRBD1 matching 10 bases. Germline V CDR1 and CDR2: SGHDT, YYEEEE. After removal of 0 bases from V and 7 bases from J, the junction contained 9 bases not matched to a gene. The CDR3 has 17 residues. The CDR3 DNA sequence: TGTGCCAGCAGCTTGGTGGATTCCGGGACAGGGGTTGAAAAACTGTTTTTT. Encoded protein: CASSLVDSGTGVEKLFF.

This chain connects TRBV9 to TRBJ1-1; perhaps TRBD1 as D (6 bases). This CDR3 region has 14 residues. The ends were cut back, 4 bases at V and 1 base at J, with 11 bases in the middle. The germline CDR1 and CDR2 sequences are SGDLS and YYNGEE. CDR3 in amino acids: CASSPQGKNTEAFF. The CDR3 DNA sequence: TGTGCCAGCAGCCCACAGGGTAAGAACACTGAAGCTTTCTTT. Variable domain in full (rest from reference TRBV9 and TRBJ1-1): DSGVTQTPKHLITATGQRVTLRCSPRSGDLSVYWYQQSLDQGLQFLIQYYNGEERAKGNILERFSAQQFPDLHSELNLSSLELGDSALYFCASSPQGKNTEAFFGQGTRLTVV.

This chain uses TRBV25-1 with TRBJ2-1; D uncertain. CDR1 MGHDK and CDR2 SYGVNS come from the germline V gene. The germline V and J ends were trimmed by 5 bases and 10 bases, with 15 bases remaining between them. CDR3 length: 13 residues. This chain's CDR3 is CASSTMRSGEQFF. The DNA of the CDR3 is TGTGCCAGCAGTACGATGAGGTCTGGGGAGCAGTTCTTC.

This clone was counted ten times or more. The chain joins TRBV3-1 (or the pseudogene TRBV3-2) to TRBJ2-7, with D maybe TRBD1 (5 bases). V lost 0 bases, J lost 5 bases, and 17 bases lay in between. The CDR3 is 16 residues long. Germline CDR1 is LGHDT and CDR2 is YNNKEL (reference sequence). The CDR3 region has the DNA TGTGCCAGCAGCCAAGATCCGGACATGGTGGGGAACGAGCAGTACTTC. Its protein product is CASSQDPDMVGNEQYF.

This clone came up once. The genes are TRBV7-3 and TRBJ2-7; 15 nucleotides agree with TRBD2. Germline lookup yields CDR1 SGHTA and CDR2 FQGTGA. With 5 bases clipped from V and 8 bases from J, the junction kept 10 bases outside the gene matches. The CDR3 consists of 16 residues. Written as DNA, the CDR3 is TGTGCCAGCAGCAGACAGGGACTAGCGGGAGGTCCCCAGCAGTACTTC. Translating it yields CASSRQGLAGGPQQYF.

CDR3 sequence reads: CSVEGVLSNEKLFF. In nucleotides, the CDR3 is TGCAGCGTTGAAGGTGTCCTCAGTAATGAAAAACTGTTTTTT. The rearrangement links TRBV29-1 to TRBJ1-4; D is undetermined. V lost 1 base and J lost 4, with 10 bases in between. The CDR3 covers 14 residues. Germline CDR1 SQVTM, CDR2 ANQGSEA.

Only one count was recorded for this clone. The V and J genes are TRBV7-3 and TRBJ1-2; a possible D gene is TRBD1 (6 bases). Germline V gene lookup returns CDR1 SGHTA and CDR2 FQGTGA. The CDR3 consists of 18 residues. With 1 base removed from V and 0 bases from J, the gap between germline ends came to 18 bases. The CDR3, as DNA: TGTGCCAGCAGCTTAAGGCCCGGACAGACACCAGCTAACTATGGCTACACCTTC. Its translation is CASSLRPGQTPANYGYTF.

V usage is TRBV9 and J usage is TRBJ2-5; 11 nucleotides agree with TRBD2. The CDR3 is 17 residues long. Germline loops: CDR1 SGDLS, CDR2 YYNGEE. V was pared by 9 bases and J by 7 bases, with 20 bases of the junction left unmatched. CDR3 nucleotides: TGTGCCAACAACAGTTTTACATATATAGCGGGAGGGTGGACCCAGTACTTC. This codes for CANNSFTYIAGGWTQYF.